The rows below give T cell receptor beta chains drawn from one sample of a study of blood T cells in healthy people across ages. Each CDR3 protein is one row after TCRdb ran MiXCR on the 5' RACE reads. The sample records 1.5 million to 2 million distinct CDR3 sequences, about 30% being singletons. Sequencing input: blood. The receptors come from a woman younger than 45 in good health. Both conserved end residues are part of each CDR3. A D gene is named only where the DNA matches it firmly. Size values are once, few and many counts, or a class for expanded clones, and some rows have none.

abundance: .; j_gene: TRBJ2-1; v_gene: TRBV2; d_gene: TRBD2; CDR3aa: CASSAGGRGEQFF; CDR3nt: TGTGCCAGCAGTGCCGGGGGGAGGGGCGAGCAGTTCTTC
abundance: .; j_gene: TRBJ2-1; v_gene: TRBV3-1; d_gene: .; CDR3aa: CASSHRGLGLSDEQFF; CDR3nt: TGTGCCAGCAGCCATCGAGGCCTAGGACTATCGGATGAGCAGTTCTTC
abundance: .; j_gene: TRBJ1-1; v_gene: TRBV25-1; d_gene: .; CDR3aa: CASSGGQTSTEAFF; CDR3nt: TGTGCCAGCAGTGGTGGACAGACGAGCACTGAAGCTTTCTTT
abundance: .; j_gene: TRBJ2-5; v_gene: TRBV20-1; d_gene: TRBD2; CDR3aa: CGATRGLAGGPRETQYF; CDR3nt: TGCGGTGCCACAAGAGGACTAGCGGGAGGGCCTCGTGAGACCCAGTACTTC
abundance: .; j_gene: TRBJ2-5; v_gene: TRBV12-3/TRBV12-4; d_gene: .; CDR3aa: CASSTNWGRGQETQYF; CDR3nt: TGTGCCAGCAGTACGAATTGGGGTAGGGGGCAAGAGACCCAGTACTTC
abundance: .; j_gene: TRBJ2-7; v_gene: TRBV7-9; d_gene: TRBD1; CDR3aa: CASSLETGILAYEQYF; CDR3nt: TGTGCCAGCAGCTTAGAGACAGGGATCCTGGCCTACGAGCAGTACTTC
abundance: .; j_gene: TRBJ2-3; v_gene: TRBV6-5; d_gene: TRBD2; CDR3aa: CASSLAGVVTDTQYF; CDR3nt: TGTGCCAGCAGTCTAGCGGGGGTGGTCACAGATACGCAGTATTTT
abundance: .; j_gene: TRBJ1-1; v_gene: TRBV30; d_gene: .; CDR3aa: CAWNPPTGFVTEAFF; CDR3nt: TGTGCCTGGAACCCACCGACAGGATTTGTCACTGAAGCTTTCTTT
abundance: .; j_gene: TRBJ1-1; v_gene: TRBV5-1; d_gene: .; CDR3aa: CASSLGRGQDEAFF; CDR3nt: TGCGCCAGCAGCTTGGGCCGGGGGCAAGATGAAGCTTTCTTT
abundance: many; j_gene: TRBJ2-1; v_gene: TRBV27; d_gene: TRBD1; CDR3aa: CASTRTGENEQFF; CDR3nt: TGTGCCAGCACCAGGACAGGGGAAAATGAGCAGTTCTTC
abundance: .; j_gene: TRBJ2-7; v_gene: TRBV18; d_gene: .; CDR3aa: CASSPLPVEYNEQYF; CDR3nt: TGTGCCAGCTCACCACTCCCCGTGGAGTACAATGAGCAGTACTTC
abundance: few; j_gene: TRBJ2-5; v_gene: TRBV27; d_gene: .; CDR3aa: CASSFRGLPGETQYF; CDR3nt: TGTGCCAGCAGTTTCAGGGGACTACCGGGGGAGACCCAGTACTTC
abundance: .; j_gene: TRBJ2-3; v_gene: TRBV18; d_gene: .; CDR3aa: CASSPRTWVSDTQYF; CDR3nt: TGTGCCAGCTCACCACGGACTTGGGTATCGGATACGCAGTATTTT
abundance: few; j_gene: TRBJ2-5; v_gene: TRBV28; d_gene: .; CDR3aa: CASSFVAGQETQYF; CDR3nt: TGTGCCAGCAGTTTCGTCGCGGGGCAAGAGACCCAGTACTTC
abundance: .; j_gene: TRBJ2-1; v_gene: TRBV7-3; d_gene: .; CDR3aa: CASSLATTSSEQFF; CDR3nt: TGTGCCAGCAGCTTAGCGACGACTAGTTCGGAGCAGTTCTTC
abundance: .; j_gene: TRBJ2-1; v_gene: TRBV4-3; d_gene: TRBD1; CDR3aa: CASSQEGTGSYNEQFF; CDR3nt: TGCGCCAGCAGCCAAGAAGGGACAGGCTCCTACAATGAGCAGTTCTTC
abundance: few; j_gene: TRBJ2-2; v_gene: TRBV12-3/TRBV12-4; d_gene: .; CDR3aa: CASSINRVGTGELFF; CDR3nt: TGTGCCAGCAGTATCAACAGGGTGGGGACCGGGGAGCTGTTTTTT
abundance: .; j_gene: TRBJ2-1; v_gene: TRBV14; d_gene: .; CDR3aa: CASSQFISETYNEQFF; CDR3nt: TGTGCCAGCAGCCAATTTATAAGCGAGACTTACAATGAGCAGTTCTTC
abundance: .; j_gene: TRBJ2-1; v_gene: TRBV4-3; d_gene: .; CDR3aa: CASSQEELSNEQFF; CDR3nt: TGCGCCAGCAGCCAAGAAGAGCTCTCCAATGAGCAGTTCTTC
abundance: many; j_gene: TRBJ2-7; v_gene: TRBV5-6; d_gene: .; CDR3aa: CASSFSPAGTYEQYF; CDR3nt: TGTGCCAGCAGCTTCTCGCCCGCAGGGACATACGAGCAGTACTTC
abundance: .; j_gene: TRBJ2-3; v_gene: TRBV5-1; d_gene: TRBD2; CDR3aa: CASSLAGTSGGLDTQYF; CDR3nt: TGCGCCAGCAGCTTGGCGGGGACTAGCGGGGGTCTAGATACGCAGTATTTT
abundance: many; j_gene: TRBJ2-7; v_gene: TRBV6-5; d_gene: .; CDR3aa: CASSYLRGYEQYF; CDR3nt: TGTGCCAGCAGTTACCTCCGGGGATACGAGCAGTACTTC
abundance: once; j_gene: TRBJ1-2; v_gene: TRBV3-1; d_gene: .; CDR3aa: CASSQRISNYGYTF; CDR3nt: TGTGCCAGCAGCCAAAGAATATCTAACTATGGCTACACCTTC
abundance: few; j_gene: TRBJ1-6; v_gene: TRBV7-9; d_gene: .; CDR3aa: CASSLPLQAGFSPLHF; CDR3nt: TGTGCCAGCAGCTTACCCCTCCAGGCAGGGTTTTCACCCCTCCACTTT
abundance: many; j_gene: TRBJ1-2; v_gene: TRBV12-3/TRBV12-4; d_gene: .; CDR3aa: CASSPGAGGYTF; CDR3nt: TGTGCCAGCAGTCCAGGGGCGGGGGGCTACACCTTC
abundance: .; j_gene: TRBJ2-7; v_gene: TRBV2; d_gene: .; CDR3aa: CASVRLLSSYEQYF; CDR3nt: TGTGCCAGCGTCAGGCTACTTTCCTCCTACGAGCAGTACTTC
abundance: .; j_gene: TRBJ2-3; v_gene: TRBV7-9; d_gene: TRBD2; CDR3aa: CASSFERGRTDTQYF; CDR3nt: TGTGCCAGCAGCTTCGAGCGGGGGAGGACAGATACGCAGTATTTT
abundance: few; j_gene: TRBJ2-7; v_gene: TRBV12-3/TRBV12-4; d_gene: .; CDR3aa: CASSSQGIQYF; CDR3nt: TGTGCCAGCAGTTCACAGGGAATCCAGTACTTC
abundance: few; j_gene: TRBJ1-1; v_gene: TRBV9; d_gene: .; CDR3aa: CASSPMDSRGTEAFF; CDR3nt: TGTGCCAGCAGCCCGATGGACAGTAGGGGTACTGAAGCTTTCTTT
abundance: .; j_gene: TRBJ1-2; v_gene: TRBV28; d_gene: TRBD1; CDR3aa: CASSSTQGQGMNTF; CDR3nt: TGTGCCAGCAGTTCAACCCAAGGACAGGGAATGAACACCTTC
abundance: .; j_gene: TRBJ2-6; v_gene: TRBV12-3/TRBV12-4; d_gene: .; CDR3aa: CASSLVASGPGANVLTF; CDR3nt: TGTGCCAGCAGTTTAGTGGCGTCAGGGCCAGGGGCCAACGTCCTGACTTTC
abundance: .; j_gene: TRBJ2-1; v_gene: TRBV20-1; d_gene: TRBD2; CDR3aa: CSAWSGTSYNEQFF; CDR3nt: TGCAGTGCCTGGAGCGGGACTTCCTACAATGAGCAGTTCTTC